This TCR beta chain was recorded in a study of shared clonotypes between healthy human individuals. Regarding this clone: Its target is unknown.

Measured with immunoSEQ multiplex PCR; TCRdb has only the in-frame clones, and not every one. The sample lists roughly 1,600,000 clones; roughly 98.5% were seen once. The CDR3 has 14 amino acids. Germline V gives CDR1 SGHTA, CDR2 FQGNSA. V lost 4 bases to trimming and J lost 1 base; unmatched junction nucleotides: 3. Only Caucasian adults living in Nashville, Tennessee served as donors. Study conclusions and caveats: Clonotypes not shared had lower generation probabilities than those common to all four donors.

The clonotype comes from a man aged 30 to 39 in good health. V usage is TRBV7-2 and J usage is TRBJ2-5, with 7 positions matching TRBD2. Sequenced input: naive CD4+ T cells sorted from blood. Subset of the sample: CD45RA+ positively selected. CDR3 sequence reads: CASSSGLRQETQYF. The CDR3 DNA is TGTGCCAGCAGCTCGGGACTACGCCAAGAGACCCAGTACTTC.